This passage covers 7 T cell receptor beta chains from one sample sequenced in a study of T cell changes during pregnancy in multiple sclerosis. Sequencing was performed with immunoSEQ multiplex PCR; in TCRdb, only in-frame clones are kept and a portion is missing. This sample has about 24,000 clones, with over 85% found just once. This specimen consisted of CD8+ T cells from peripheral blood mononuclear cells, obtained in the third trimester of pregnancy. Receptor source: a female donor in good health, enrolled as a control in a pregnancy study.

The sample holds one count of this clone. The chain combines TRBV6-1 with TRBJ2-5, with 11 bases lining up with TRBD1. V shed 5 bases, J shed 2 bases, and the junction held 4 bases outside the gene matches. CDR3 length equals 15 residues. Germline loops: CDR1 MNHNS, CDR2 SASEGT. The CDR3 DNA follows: TGTGCCAGCAGTCCCCGGGACAGGGGGCAAGAGACCCAGTACTTC. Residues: CASSPRDRGQETQYF.

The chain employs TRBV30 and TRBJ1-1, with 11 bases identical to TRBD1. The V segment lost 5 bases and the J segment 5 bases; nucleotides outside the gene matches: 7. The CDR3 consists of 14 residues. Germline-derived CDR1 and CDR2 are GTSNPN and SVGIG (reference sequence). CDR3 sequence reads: CAWDLGQGGTEAFF. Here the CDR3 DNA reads TGTGCCTGGGATTTGGGACAGGGGGGGACTGAAGCTTTCTTT.

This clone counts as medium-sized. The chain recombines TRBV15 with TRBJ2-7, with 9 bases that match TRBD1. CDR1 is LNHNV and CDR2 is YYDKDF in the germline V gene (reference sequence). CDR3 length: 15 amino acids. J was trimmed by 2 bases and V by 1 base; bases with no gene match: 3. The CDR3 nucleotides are TGTGCCACCAGCAGAGGACAGGGGGAGGCCTACGAGCAGTACTTC. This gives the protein CATSRGQGEAYEQYF. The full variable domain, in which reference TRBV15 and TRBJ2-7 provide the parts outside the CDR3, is DAMVIQNPRYQVTQFGKPVTLSCSQTLNHNVMYWYQQKSSQAPKLLFHYYDKDFNNEADTPDNFQSRRPNTSFCFLDIRSPGLGDTAMYLCATSRGQGEAYEQYFGPGTRLTVT.

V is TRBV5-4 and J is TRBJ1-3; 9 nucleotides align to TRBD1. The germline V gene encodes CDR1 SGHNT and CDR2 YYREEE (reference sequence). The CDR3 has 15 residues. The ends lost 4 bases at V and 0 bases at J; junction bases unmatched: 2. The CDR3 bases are TGTGCCAGCAGCAGGGACAGGGTCTCTGGAAACACCATATATTTT. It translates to CASSRDRVSGNTIYF.

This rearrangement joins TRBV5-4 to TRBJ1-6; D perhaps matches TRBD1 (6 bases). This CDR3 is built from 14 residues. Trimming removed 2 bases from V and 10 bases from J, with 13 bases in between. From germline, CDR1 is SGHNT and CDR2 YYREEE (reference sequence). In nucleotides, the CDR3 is TGTGCCAGCAGCTTCCTAGGGGGGGAGTCACCCCTCCACTTT. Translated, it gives CASSFLGGESPLHF.

CDR3: CASSYIRGSYNEQFF. The CDR3 nucleotides read TGTGCCAGCAGTTACATCCGGGGCTCCTACAATGAGCAGTTCTTC. The V gene is TRBV6-5, the J gene TRBJ2-1, with D perhaps matching TRBD2 (5 bases). From germline, CDR1 is MNHEY and CDR2 SVGAGI. V was shortened by 2 bases and J by 0 bases, with 8 bases between the two germline ends. The CDR3 runs 15 residues.

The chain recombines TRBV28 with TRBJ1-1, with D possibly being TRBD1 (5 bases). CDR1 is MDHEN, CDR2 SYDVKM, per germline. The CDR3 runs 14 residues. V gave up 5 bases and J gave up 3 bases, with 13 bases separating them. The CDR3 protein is CASSPPGGDTEAFF. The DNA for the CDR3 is TGTGCCAGCAGTCCCCCCGGGGGAGACACTGAAGCTTTCTTT.